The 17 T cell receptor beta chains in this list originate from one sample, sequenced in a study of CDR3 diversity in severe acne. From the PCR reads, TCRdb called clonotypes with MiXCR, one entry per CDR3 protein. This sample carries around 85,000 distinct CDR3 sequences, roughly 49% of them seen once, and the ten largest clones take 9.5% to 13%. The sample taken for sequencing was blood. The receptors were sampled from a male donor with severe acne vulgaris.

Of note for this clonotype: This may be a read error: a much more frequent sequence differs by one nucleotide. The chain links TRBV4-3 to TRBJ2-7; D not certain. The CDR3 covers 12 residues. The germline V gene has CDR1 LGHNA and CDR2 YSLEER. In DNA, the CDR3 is TGCACCAGCAGCCTCTACCCTAGCGAGCAGTACTTC. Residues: CTSSLYPSEQYF.

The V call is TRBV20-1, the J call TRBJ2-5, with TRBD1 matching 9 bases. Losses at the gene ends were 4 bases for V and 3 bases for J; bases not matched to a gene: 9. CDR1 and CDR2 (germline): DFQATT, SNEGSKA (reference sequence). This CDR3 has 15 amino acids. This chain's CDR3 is CSANIPGQGEETQYF. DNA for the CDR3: TGCAGTGCTAACATACCGGGACAGGGCGAAGAGACCCAGTACTTC.

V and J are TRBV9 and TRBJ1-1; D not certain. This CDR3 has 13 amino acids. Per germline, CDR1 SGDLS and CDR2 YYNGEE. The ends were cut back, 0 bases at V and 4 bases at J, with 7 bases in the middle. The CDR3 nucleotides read TGTGCCAGCAGCGTAGACTCGAGCACTGAAGCTTTCTTT. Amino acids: CASSVDSSTEAFF.

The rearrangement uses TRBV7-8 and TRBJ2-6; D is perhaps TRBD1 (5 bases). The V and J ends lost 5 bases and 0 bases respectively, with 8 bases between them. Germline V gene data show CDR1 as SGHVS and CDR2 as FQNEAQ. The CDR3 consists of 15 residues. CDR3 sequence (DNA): TGTGCCAGCAGCACCCAGGGCTCTGGGGCCAACGTCCTGACTTTC. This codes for CASSTQGSGANVLTF.

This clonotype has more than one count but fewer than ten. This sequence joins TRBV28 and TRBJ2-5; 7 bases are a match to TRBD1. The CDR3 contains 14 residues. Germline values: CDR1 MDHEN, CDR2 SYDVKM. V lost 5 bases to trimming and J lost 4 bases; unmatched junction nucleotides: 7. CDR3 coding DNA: TGTGCCAGCAGTGAAACAGGGGTACGAGAGACCCAGTACTTC. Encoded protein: CASSETGVRETQYF. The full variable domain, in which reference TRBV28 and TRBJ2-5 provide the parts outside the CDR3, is DVKVTQSSRYLVKRTGEKVFLECVQDMDHENMFWYRQDPGLGLRLIYFSYDVKMKEKGDIPEGYSVSREKKERFSLILESASTNQTSMYLCASSETGVRETQYFGPGTRLLVL.

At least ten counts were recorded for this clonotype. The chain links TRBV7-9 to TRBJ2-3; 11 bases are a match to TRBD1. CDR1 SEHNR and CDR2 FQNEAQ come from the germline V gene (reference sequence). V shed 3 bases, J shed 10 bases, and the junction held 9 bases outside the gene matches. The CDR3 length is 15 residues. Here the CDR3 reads CASSFGDRGTLPQYF. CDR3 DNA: TGTGCCAGCAGCTTCGGGGACAGGGGGACGCTTCCGCAGTATTTT.

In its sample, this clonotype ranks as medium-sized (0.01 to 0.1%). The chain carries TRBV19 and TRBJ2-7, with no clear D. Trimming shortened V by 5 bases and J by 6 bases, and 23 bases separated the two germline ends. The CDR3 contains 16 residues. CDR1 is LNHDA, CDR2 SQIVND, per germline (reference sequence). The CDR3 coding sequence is TGTGCCAGTAGTCCATCCGGTGGGATGGTAAATCTCGAGCAGTACTTC. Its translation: CASSPSGGMVNLEQYF. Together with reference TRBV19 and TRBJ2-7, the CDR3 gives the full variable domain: DGGITQSPKYLFRKEGQNVTLSCEQNLNHDAMYWYRQDPGQGLRLIYYSQIVNDFQKGDIAEGYSVSREKKESFPLTVTSAQKNPTAFYLCASSPSGGMVNLEQYFGPGTRLTVT.

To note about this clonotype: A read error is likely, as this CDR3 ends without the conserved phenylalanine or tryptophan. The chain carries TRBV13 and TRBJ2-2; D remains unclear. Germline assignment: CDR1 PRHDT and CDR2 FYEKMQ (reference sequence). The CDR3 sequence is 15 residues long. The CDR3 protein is CASSLGYSNTGELFL. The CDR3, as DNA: TGCGCCAGCAGCTTGGGCTATTCGAACACCGGGGAGCTGTTTCTT.

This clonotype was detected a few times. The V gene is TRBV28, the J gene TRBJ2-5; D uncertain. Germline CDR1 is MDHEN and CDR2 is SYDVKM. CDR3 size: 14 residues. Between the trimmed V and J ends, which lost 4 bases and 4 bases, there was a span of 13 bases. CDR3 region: CASSSRDLLETQYF. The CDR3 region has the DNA TGTGCCAGCAGTTCGCGAGATCTACTAGAGACCCAGTACTTC.

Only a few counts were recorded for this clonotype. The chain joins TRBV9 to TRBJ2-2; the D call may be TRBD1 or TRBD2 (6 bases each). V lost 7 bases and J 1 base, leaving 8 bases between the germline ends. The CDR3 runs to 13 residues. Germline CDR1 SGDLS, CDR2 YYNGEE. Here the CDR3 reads CASAGQNTGELFF. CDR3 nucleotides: TGTGCCAGCGCGGGACAGAACACCGGGGAGCTGTTTTTT.

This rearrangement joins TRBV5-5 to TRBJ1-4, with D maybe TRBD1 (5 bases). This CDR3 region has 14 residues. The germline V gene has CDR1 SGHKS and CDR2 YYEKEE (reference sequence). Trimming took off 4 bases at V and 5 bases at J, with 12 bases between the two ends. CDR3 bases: TGTGCCAGCAGCAAGACAGTCCTAAATGAAAAACTGTTTTTT. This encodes CASSKTVLNEKLFF.

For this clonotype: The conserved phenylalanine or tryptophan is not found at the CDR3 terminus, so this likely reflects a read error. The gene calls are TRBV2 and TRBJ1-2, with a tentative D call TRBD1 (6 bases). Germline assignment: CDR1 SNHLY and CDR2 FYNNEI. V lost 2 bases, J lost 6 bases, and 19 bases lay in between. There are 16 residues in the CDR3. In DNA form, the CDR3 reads TGTGCCAGCAGTGAAAGTTACCTCCTGACAGGCGATGGCTACACCCTC. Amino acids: CASSESYLLTGDGYTL.

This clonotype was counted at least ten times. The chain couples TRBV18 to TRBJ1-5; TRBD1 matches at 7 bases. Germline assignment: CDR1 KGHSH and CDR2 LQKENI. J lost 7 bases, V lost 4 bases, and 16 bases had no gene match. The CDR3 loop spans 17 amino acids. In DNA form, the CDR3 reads TGTGCCAGCTCACTCAACCAAAGGCGACAGGGCGGCCAGCCCCAGCATTTT. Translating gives CASSLNQRRQGGQPQHF. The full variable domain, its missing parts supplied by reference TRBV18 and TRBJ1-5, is NAGVMQNPRHLVRRRGQEARLRCSPMKGHSHVYWYRQLPEEGLKFMVYLQKENIIDESGMPKERFSAEFPKEGPSILRIQQVVRGDSAAYFCASSLNQRRQGGQPQHFGDGTRLSIL.

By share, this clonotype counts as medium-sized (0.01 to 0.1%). CDR3 sequence: CASSVARNTEAFF. The CDR3 DNA reads as TGTGCCAGCAGCGTCGCAAGGAACACTGAAGCTTTCTTT. V and J are TRBV7-3 and TRBJ1-1, with no clear D. This CDR3 is built from 13 residues. The germline V gene encodes CDR1 SGHTA and CDR2 FQGTGA. The V end lost 5 bases, the J end lost 1 base, and 8 bases lay between the germline ends.

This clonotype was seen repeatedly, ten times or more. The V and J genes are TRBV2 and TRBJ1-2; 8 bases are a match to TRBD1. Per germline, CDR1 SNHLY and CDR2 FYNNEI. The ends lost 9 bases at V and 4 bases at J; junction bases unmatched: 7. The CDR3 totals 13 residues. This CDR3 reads CARAGGASYGYTF. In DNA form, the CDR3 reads TGTGCCAGGGCAGGGGGCGCCAGCTATGGCTACACCTTC. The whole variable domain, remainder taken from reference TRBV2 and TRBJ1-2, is EPEVTQTPSHQVTQMGQEVILRCVPISNHLYFYWYRQILGQKVEFLVSFYNNEISEKSEIFDDQFSVERPDGSNFTLKIRSTKLEDSAMYFCARAGGASYGYTFGSGTRLTVV.

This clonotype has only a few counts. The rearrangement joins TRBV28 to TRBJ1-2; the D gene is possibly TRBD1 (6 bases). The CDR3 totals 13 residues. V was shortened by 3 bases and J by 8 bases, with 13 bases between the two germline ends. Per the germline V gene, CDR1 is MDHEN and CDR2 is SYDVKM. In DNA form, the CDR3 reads TGTGCCAGCAGTTTTGGGGGGCAGGGAGGCTACACCTTC. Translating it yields CASSFGGQGGYTF.

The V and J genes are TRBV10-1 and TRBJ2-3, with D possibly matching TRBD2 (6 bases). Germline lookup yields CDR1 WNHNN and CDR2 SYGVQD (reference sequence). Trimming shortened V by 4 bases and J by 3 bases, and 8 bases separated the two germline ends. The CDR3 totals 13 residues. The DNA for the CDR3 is TGCGCCAGCAGTGTGGAGGGAACAGATACGCAGTATTTT. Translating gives CASSVEGTDTQYF.